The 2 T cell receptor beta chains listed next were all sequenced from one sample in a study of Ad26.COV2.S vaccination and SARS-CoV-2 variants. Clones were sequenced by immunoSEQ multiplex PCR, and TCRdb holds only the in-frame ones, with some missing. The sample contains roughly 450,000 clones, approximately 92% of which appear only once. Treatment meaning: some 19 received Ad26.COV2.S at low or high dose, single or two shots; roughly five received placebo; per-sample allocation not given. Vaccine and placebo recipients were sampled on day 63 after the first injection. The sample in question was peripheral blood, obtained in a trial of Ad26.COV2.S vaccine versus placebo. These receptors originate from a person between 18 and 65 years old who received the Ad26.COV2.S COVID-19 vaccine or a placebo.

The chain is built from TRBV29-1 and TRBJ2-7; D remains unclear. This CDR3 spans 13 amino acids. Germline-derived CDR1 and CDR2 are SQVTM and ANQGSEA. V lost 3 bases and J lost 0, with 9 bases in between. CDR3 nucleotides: TGCAGCGTTGAGTCGGAGAGCTCCTACGAGCAGTACTTC. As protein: CSVESESSYEQYF.

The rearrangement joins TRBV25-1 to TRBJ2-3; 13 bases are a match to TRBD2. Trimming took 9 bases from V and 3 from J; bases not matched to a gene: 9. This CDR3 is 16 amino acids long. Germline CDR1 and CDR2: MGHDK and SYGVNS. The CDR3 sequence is CASSSGTSGVTDTQYF. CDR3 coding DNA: TGTGCCAGTTCCTCCGGGACTAGCGGGGTAACAGATACGCAGTATTTT.